This T cell receptor beta chain is drawn from a study of identical twins (dated by TCRdb to 2016 to 2017). Regarding the complete study: To test whether fetal clonotypes persist, this study deep-sequenced TCR alpha and beta repertoires from monozygotic twins, from unrelated adults of various ages, and from cord blood. To rule out contamination, replicate twin experiments were performed at different times with different library preparation protocols.

To prepare the library, 5' RACE was applied. Sequenced using an Illumina HiSeq 2000. Template switching added a universal primer binding site, and the final cDNA carried a unique molecular identifier that allowed TCR cDNA molecules to be counted accurately. First-strand cDNA for TCR alpha and beta chains was synthesized from specific primers in the conserved constant-segment region. To control for contamination, each cDNA library was double barcoded with a SMART-Mk sample barcode plus Illumina barcodes. TruSeq adapter sequences and Illumina sample barcodes were added in two successive PCR steps. Sequencing of the TCR alpha and beta cDNA libraries was done on the Illumina HiSeq platform using custom primers. Per the authors' processing: Unique molecular identifiers were extracted from raw reads with MiGEC, and CDR3 positions were determined with MiXCR. For each individual, recombination models were inferred using an EM algorithm with the repgenHMM and IGoR tools. Shared clonotype analysis was performed with the tcR package in R, normalizing sharing by the product of cloneset sizes. To study raw recombination free of thymic and clonal selection effects, out-of-frame nonproductive sequences were analyzed. Clones were called with MiXCR by TCRdb after fastp trimmed the public reads at Q25, and only in-frame beta chains were retained. Entries that share a CDR3 protein sequence are merged under the most common genes and DNA. The V and J calls come from TCRdb's annotation, not from the publication. The sample table holds around 1.7 million distinct CDR3 sequences, of which roughly 35% were seen once. The top ten hold roughly 0.3% of the sample.

CDR3 length: 14 amino acids, cysteine to phenylalanine. CDR3 DNA is the only sequence kept; it has 42 bases, read in frame from the first base. CDR1 and CDR2 are drawn from the germline V gene: MNHEY, SVGAGI. Between the V and J ends, shortened by 8 bases and 2 bases respectively, the junction contains 14 bases. Remarks on this clonotype: The antigen it binds to is not known. The input lacks base qualities; no much larger clone sits a single base away.

Only healthy Caucasian donors were included. Results the study describes overall, beyond this receptor: Excess twin sharing in beta out-of-frame sequences was weaker because fewer shared sequences lowered the signal-to-noise ratio. Zero-insertion analyses could be partly confounded by invariant T cells such as MAIT and iNKT, though diverse VJ usage argued against such confounding for most clonotypes. Abundant cord blood beta clonotypes carried fewer insertions; young adult naive repertoires showed a weaker similar trend, while memory repertoires showed none. Because the same donors could not be followed over many years, the conclusions relied on cross-sectional statistical analysis. Out-of-frame TCR alpha sequences shared between twins showed an excess of low generation-probability sequences compared with coincidental sharing between unrelated individuals. In monozygotic twins, recombination models systematically underestimated out-of-frame TCR alpha sharing, but the models matched the sharing seen between unrelated individuals.

Sequencing was done on a sample of cord blood. The chain links TRBV6-5 with TRBJ2-3; the D gene assignment is ambiguous. The TCR sequence derives from a newborn girl in good health. The CDR3 protein: CASLLYWATDTQYF. The bases read TGTGCCAGCTTGCTCTATTGGGCCACAGATACGCAGTATTTT.